Following are 11 T cell receptor beta chains from one sample sequenced in a study of cytomegalovirus exposure and HLA in healthy donors. PCR employed 60 Vbeta and 13 Jbeta primers. Measured with immunoSEQ multiplex PCR; TCRdb has only the in-frame clones, and not every one. The sample holds around 140,000 clones, about 80% seen once. Sample: PBMCs. These receptor sequences come from a woman in her thirties or forties in good health and CMV-seronegative.

The chain joins TRBV5-1 to TRBJ2-7; maybe TRBD1 (7 bases). This CDR3 contains 14 residues. Germline V lookup: CDR1 SGHRS, CDR2 YFSETQ. V shed 4 bases and J shed 2 bases, with 13 bases lying between them. The CDR3, as DNA: TGCGCCAGCAGCCGCGGGACAGTGACCTACGAGCAGTACTTC. Its protein is CASSRGTVTYEQYF.

V is TRBV2 and J is TRBJ2-2; 8 bases map to TRBD2. J gave up 6 bases and V 7 bases, and 10 bases lay outside the gene matches. The CDR3 spans 15 residues. CDR1 is SNHLY, CDR2 FYNNEI, per germline. The CDR3 loop reads CASIEEGLVPGELFF. The CDR3 coding sequence is TGTGCCAGCATCGAAGAGGGACTAGTCCCCGGGGAGCTGTTTTTT. The variable domain in full, with the rest retrieved from reference TRBV2 and TRBJ2-2, is EPEVTQTPSHQVTQMGQEVILRCVPISNHLYFYWYRQILGQKVEFLVSFYNNEISEKSEIFDDQFSVERPDGSNFTLKIRSTKLEDSAMYFCASIEEGLVPGELFFGEGSRLTVL.

The chain uses TRBV5-1 and TRBJ2-3; 8 bases match TRBD2. The CDR3 extends over 14 amino acids. The V gene end was trimmed by 0 bases and the J gene end by 5 bases; junction bases not matched to a gene: 2. The germline CDR1 and CDR2 sequences are SGHRS and YFSETQ. CDR3 residues: CASSLASGRDTQYF. The CDR3, as DNA: TGCGCCAGCAGCTTGGCCAGCGGGAGAGATACGCAGTATTTT.

This clone has only one observation. A read error may produce the germline difference seen at one junction end. The chain links TRBV5-5 to TRBJ2-7; 8 nucleotides agree with TRBD2. This CDR3 spans 15 amino acids. Germline V gene data show CDR1 as SGHKS and CDR2 as YYEKEE (reference sequence). CDR3 DNA: TGTACCAGCAGCTTGGCCGACGCGGGAGGTTACGAGCAGTACTTC. The encoded protein is CTSSLADAGGYEQYF.

The J gene is TRBJ2-5, the V gene TRBV5-1; 11 bases fit TRBD2. This CDR3 comprises 16 residues. V shed 2 bases and J 1 base; nucleotides not matched to a gene: 4. Per the germline V gene, CDR1 is SGHRS and CDR2 is YFSETQ. The CDR3 DNA reads as TGCGCCAGCAGCTTAGGACTAGCGGGCGCCCAAGAGACCCAGTACTTC. Protein sequence: CASSLGLAGAQETQYF.

This sequence joins TRBV27 and TRBJ1-1; D possibly corresponds to TRBD1 (5 bases). The CDR3 has 14 amino acids. V was trimmed by 6 bases and J by 8 bases, leaving 19 bases between them. Germline CDR1 reads MNHEY; CDR2 reads SMNVEV (reference sequence). The CDR3 region is CASSPVGGLKEAFF. The CDR3 nucleotides read TGTGCCAGCAGCCCCGTTGGGGGACTTAAGGAAGCTTTCTTT.

The rearrangement joins TRBV7-9 to TRBJ2-1; 9 bases align to TRBD2. The CDR3 spans 15 residues. In germline, CDR1 is SEHNR, CDR2 FQNEAQ (reference sequence). The junction had 0 bases not matched to a gene; V was cut back by 1 base and J by 2 bases. This CDR3 reads CASSLGTSAYNEQFF. The CDR3 DNA sequence: TGTGCCAGCAGCTTAGGGACTAGCGCCTACAATGAGCAGTTCTTC.

The gene calls are TRBV27 and TRBJ2-7, with TRBD1 matching 9 bases. V lost 4 bases and J lost 4; bases outside the gene matches: 8. Germline CDR1 is MNHEY and CDR2 is SMNVEV (reference sequence). The CDR3 covers 15 residues. DNA for the CDR3: TGTGCCAGCAGTTCGGATGGGACAGGGAATTACGAGCAGTACTTC. Translating it yields CASSSDGTGNYEQYF.

The chain recombines TRBV5-1 with TRBJ2-2; 13 positions agree with TRBD2. This CDR3 has 15 amino acids. The junction had 4 bases not matched to a gene; V was cut back by 9 bases and J by 2 bases. Germline V gene lookup returns CDR1 SGHRS and CDR2 YFSETQ. CDR3 protein: CATSGLAGNTGELFF. CDR3 in DNA: TGCGCCACTTCGGGACTAGCGGGAAACACCGGGGAGCTGTTTTTT.

The CDR3 reads CASSPTPPAANEKLFF. The CDR3 DNA reads as TGTGCCAGCAGCCCTACTCCCCCAGCGGCTAATGAAAAACTGTTTTTT. This sequence joins TRBV5-8 and TRBJ1-4; D uncertain. The CDR3 spans 16 residues. The germline gives CDR1 SGHTS, CDR2 YDEGEE. V was pared by 4 bases and J by 3 bases, with 16 bases between.

The chain is built from TRBV5-1 and TRBJ2-1; D call uncertain. Trimming took 0 bases from V and 3 from J, leaving 10 bases between them. This CDR3 has 15 residues. Germline loops: CDR1 SGHRS, CDR2 YFSETQ. The CDR3 DNA is TGCGCCAGCAGCTTGGCCTCACCGGTCTACAATGAGCAGTTCTTC. It translates to CASSLASPVYNEQFF.